This TCR beta chain was identified during a study of molecular identifiers for immune sequencing clone quantification. General study results and limits: Same-barcode identical TCR molecules could make highly expanded clones look smaller than they are. One cell's worth of spiked Jurkat TCR RNA was reportedly detectable among one million naive cells.

For this clonotype: The antigen remains undetermined. At one boundary the junction diverges from the germline segment, which might be a read error.

The use of previously described methods and listed TCR primers produced the bulk TCR libraries. Each CDR3 protein gets one entry after TCRdb re-called the PCR reads with MiXCR. Of around 480,000 distinct CDR3 sequences listed, roughly 24% were seen once; the top ten hold 0.7% to 0.9%. Sorting isolated naive CD8 T cells as CD8+CD4-CCR7+CD45RA+ events. There are 12 residues in the CDR3. Per germline, CDR1 MDHEN and CDR2 SYDVKM. The sequence derives from a human donor in good health. Some libraries in this study had Jurkat cell RNA spiked in. This chain links TRBV28 with TRBJ2-7; unclear D gene. Sample: naive CD8+ T cells from blood, with Jurkat cell RNA spiked in. Subset meaning: FACS-sorted CD8+CD4-CCR7+CD45RA+ naive T cells. The CDR3 nucleotides read TGTGCCAGAAAGTCGTACCCCTACGAGCGGTACTTC. Its translation: CARKSYPYERYF.